This T cell receptor (beta chain) was recovered during a study of vaccination and CD4 T cells after COVID-19. Study overall: The study collected post-vaccine samples a median about 73 days after dose two, with a range of 14 to 241.

The assay that was used to sequence DNA from cultured CD4+ T cells was the Oncomine TCR Beta short-read assay. TCRdb processed the PCR reads anew with MiXCR; each CDR3 protein has one entry. The data show some 11,000 distinct CDR3 sequences, roughly half seen once. V was pared by 3 bases and J by 3 bases, with 5 bases between. Germline V gene sequence: CDR1 WSHSY, CDR2 SAAADI. The CDR3 is 12 amino acids. Treatment noted: roughly 10-day PBMC culture with coronavirus spike peptide pools or control peptides (ViraFEST assay). Before TCRs were sequenced, ViraFEST expanded antigen-specific T cells with peptide pools. Researchers reported culturing approximately 2 million PBMCs per well with around 10 IU/ml IL-2 and 8 to 10 ug/ml peptide pools. As regards this clonotype: Its antigen is unidentified.

The chain links TRBV10-2 to TRBJ1-2; the D is unclear. The sample consisted of CD4+ T cells from blood, cultured in vitro. The TCR comes from a human donor who had recovered from COVID-19. CDR3 nucleotides: TGCGCCAGCAGTGACCCCGACTATGGCTACACCTTC. It codes for CASSDPDYGYTF.